The count of the clone carrying this T cell receptor beta chain is one. Its antigen is unidentified. The sample originates from a study of graft-versus-host responses after intestinal transplantation. Sequenced by immunoSEQ multiplex PCR; TCRdb stores in-frame clones only, minus some. The repertoire holds around 100,000 clones, with roughly 87% as singletons. Losses at the gene ends were 3 bases for V and 6 bases for J; bases not matched to a gene: 18. The CDR3 runs 19 residues. In germline, CDR1 is LGHNT, CDR2 FRNRAP. Specimen: unstimulated CD4+ T cells sorted from spleen or lymph node cells, collected before transplant. The TCR comes from a human donor who was the organ donor for an intestinal transplant. The chain combines TRBV12-5 with TRBJ2-1; 9 positions match TRBD1. The CDR3 spells CASGFSPGQGNKKANEQFF. CDR3 sequence (DNA): TGTGCTAGTGGTTTCAGCCCGGGACAGGGAAACAAAAAGGCCAATGAGCAGTTCTTC.